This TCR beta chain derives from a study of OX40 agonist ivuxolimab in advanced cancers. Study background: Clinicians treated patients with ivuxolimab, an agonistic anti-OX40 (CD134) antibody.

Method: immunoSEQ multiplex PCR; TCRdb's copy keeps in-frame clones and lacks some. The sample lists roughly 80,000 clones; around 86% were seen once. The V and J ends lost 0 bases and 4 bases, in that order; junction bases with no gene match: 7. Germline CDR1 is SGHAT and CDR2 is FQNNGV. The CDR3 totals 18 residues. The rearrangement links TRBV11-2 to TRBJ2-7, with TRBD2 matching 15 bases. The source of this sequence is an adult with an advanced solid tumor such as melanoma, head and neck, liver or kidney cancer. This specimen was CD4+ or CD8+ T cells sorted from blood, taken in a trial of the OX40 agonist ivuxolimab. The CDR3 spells CASSLDPGLAGGLYEQYF. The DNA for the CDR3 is TGTGCCAGCAGCTTAGACCCCGGACTAGCGGGAGGGTTATACGAGCAGTACTTC. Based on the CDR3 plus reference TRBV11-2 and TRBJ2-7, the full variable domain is EAGVAQSPRYKIIEKRQSVAFWCNPISGHATLYWYQQILGQGPKLLIQFQNNGVVDDSQLPKDRFSAERLKGVDSTLKIQPAKLEDSAVYLCASSLDPGLAGGLYEQYFGPGTRLTVT.